Shown below are 11 T cell receptor beta chains from a single sample sequenced in a study of blood T cell repertoires in COVID-19 (dated by TCRdb to 2020 to 2022). The library relied on the immunoSEQ multiplex PCR assay. TCRdb's version of the immuneACCESS table is confined to in-frame rearrangements and falls short of the full clone set. An unresolved V gene accounts for under half of the shortfall where checked; the remainder is of unknown origin. The sample has hundreds of thousands of clones on record, about nine tenths of them singletons. About 6.9% of the sample is taken by the ten largest. The source material was PBMCs or T cells enriched from blood (not recorded which). Receptors were obtained from a woman aged 25 to 39 with acute COVID-19.

The CDR3 sequence: CASKGAGTNQPQHF. In nucleotides, the CDR3 is TGTGCCAGCAAGGGGGCCGGGACAAATCAGCCCCAGCATTTT. The chain recombines TRBV6-5 with TRBJ1-5; TRBD1 aligns across 7 bases. The trim removed 7 bases at V and 4 bases at J, leaving 7 bases unmatched. The CDR3 sequence is 14 residues long. CDR1 is MNHEY, CDR2 SVGAGI, per germline.

This clone was observed a handful of times. V and J are TRBV3-1 (or the pseudogene TRBV3-2) and TRBJ1-2; 10 bases line up with TRBD1. Germline V gene sequence: CDR1 LGHDT, CDR2 YNNKEL (reference sequence). J was trimmed by 1 base and V by 4 bases; bases with no gene match: 9. The CDR3 runs 17 residues. The CDR3 nucleotides read TGTGCCAGCAGCCCCGACAGGGGGCGACGAATTAACTATGGCTACACCTTC. It encodes CASSPDRGRRINYGYTF.

This clone has only one observation. The chain has TRBV30 and TRBJ1-2; no clear D gene. Germline CDR1 reads GTSNPN; CDR2 reads SVGIG (reference sequence). The CDR3 consists of 13 residues. Trimming left V 6 bases short and J 8 bases short, with 19 bases between. CDR3 in DNA: TGTGCCTGCCTGCCCGGGATTGGTTGGGGCTACACCTTC. Translation: CACLPGIGWGYTF. The variable domain in full, completed from reference TRBV30 and TRBJ1-2, reads SQTIHQWPATLVQPVGSPLSLECTVEGTSNPNLYWYRQAAGRGLQLLFYSVGIGQISSEVPQNLSASRPQDRQFILSSKKLLLSDSGFYLCACLPGIGWGYTFGSGTRLTVV.

The chain uses TRBV7-3 and TRBJ2-7, with D possibly TRBD1 on 7 matching bases. The ends were cut back, 3 bases at V and 3 bases at J, with 30 bases in the middle. Germline CDR1 and CDR2: SGHTA and FQGTGA. The CDR3 runs 20 residues. The CDR3 protein is CASSFLPLAAGQSENYEQYF. In nucleotides, the CDR3 is TGTGCCAGCAGCTTCCTACCTTTAGCGGCGGGACAGAGTGAGAACTACGAGCAGTACTTC.

The V call is TRBV2, the J call TRBJ2-4; 8 nucleotides align to TRBD2. Trimming at V came to 9 bases and at J to 5 bases, leaving 6 bases not matched to a gene. The CDR3 spans 13 residues. Per the germline V gene, CDR1 is SNHLY and CDR2 is FYNNEI. The DNA for the CDR3 is TGTGCCAGAGGACTAGCCGGCCAAAACATTCAGTACTTC. Amino acids: CARGLAGQNIQYF.

This clone was found a few times. This sequence joins TRBV5-1 and TRBJ2-7; TRBD2 is a possible D gene (5 bases). V was trimmed by 5 bases and J by 4 bases, leaving 19 bases between them. The CDR3 loop spans 15 amino acids. Germline V lookup: CDR1 SGHRS, CDR2 YFSETQ. CDR3 in DNA: TGCGCCAGCAGGCGGGTCTCAGAATCATTTTACGAGCAGTACTTC. Amino acids: CASRRVSESFYEQYF.

In its sample, this clone was seen a few times. V and J are TRBV6-5 and TRBJ1-2; D is ambiguous. CDR1 MNHEY and CDR2 SVGAGI come from the germline V gene. The germline V and J ends were trimmed by 9 bases and 3 bases, with 11 bases remaining between them. This CDR3 contains 12 residues. For the CDR3, the DNA is TGTGCCAGTCGGATCGCGGACTATGGCTACACCTTC. Its protein product is CASRIADYGYTF.

The chain carries TRBV10-1 and TRBJ2-7, with 7 bases identical to TRBD1. The ends lost 6 bases at V and 2 bases at J; junction bases unmatched: 10. Germline lookup yields CDR1 WNHNN and CDR2 SYGVQD (reference sequence). This CDR3 contains 15 residues. The CDR3 here is CASSPSTGITYEQYF. In DNA, the CDR3 is TGCGCCAGCAGCCCCTCGACAGGGATCACCTACGAGCAGTACTTC.

The rearrangement joins TRBV14 to TRBJ2-7; D unclear. V lost 1 base to trimming and J lost 5 bases, with 3 bases between them. Germline V CDR1 and CDR2: SGHDN, FVKESK. This CDR3 has 11 residues. CDR3 amino acids: CASSQGNEQYF. CDR3 nucleotide sequence: TGTGCCAGCAGCCAAGGTAACGAGCAGTACTTC. Complete variable domain (other parts from reference TRBV14 and TRBJ2-7): EAGVTQFPSHSVIEKGQTVTLRCDPISGHDNLYWYRRVMGKEIKFLLHFVKESKQDESGMPNNRFLAERTGGTYSTLKVQPAELEDSGVYFCASSQGNEQYFGPGTRLTVT.

This chain joins TRBV10-3 and TRBJ2-5; TRBD2 matches 12 bases. Germline V gene lookup returns CDR1 ENHRY and CDR2 SYGVKD. V dropped 3 bases and J dropped 5; count of bases not matched to a gene: 4. The CDR3 totals 15 residues. As DNA, the CDR3 is TGTGCCATCAGTGATAGGACTAGCGGGGTGGAGACCCAGTACTTC. Protein sequence: CAISDRTSGVETQYF.

The chain joins TRBV4-3 to TRBJ1-1; possibly TRBD1 for D (5 bases). Germline V gene lookup returns CDR1 LGHNA and CDR2 YSLEER. The CDR3 spans 15 residues. The V and J ends lost 1 base and 4 bases respectively, with 13 bases between them. The CDR3 here is CASSQVGGFSTEAFF. CDR3 sequence (DNA): TGCGCCAGCAGCCAAGTGGGGGGGTTTAGCACTGAAGCTTTCTTT.